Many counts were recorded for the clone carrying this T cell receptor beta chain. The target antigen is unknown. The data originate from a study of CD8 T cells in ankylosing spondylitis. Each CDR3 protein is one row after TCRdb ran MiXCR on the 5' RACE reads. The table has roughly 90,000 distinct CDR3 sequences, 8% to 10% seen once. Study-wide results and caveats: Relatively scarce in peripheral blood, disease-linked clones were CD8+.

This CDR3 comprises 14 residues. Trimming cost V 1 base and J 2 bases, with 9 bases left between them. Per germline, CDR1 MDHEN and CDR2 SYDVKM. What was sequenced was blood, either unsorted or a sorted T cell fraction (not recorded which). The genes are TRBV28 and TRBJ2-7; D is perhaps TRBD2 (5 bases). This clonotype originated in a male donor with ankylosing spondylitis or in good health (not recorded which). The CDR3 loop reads CASSLSGFPYEQYF. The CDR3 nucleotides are TGTGCCAGCAGTTTATCGGGGTTCCCCTACGAGCAGTACTTC.